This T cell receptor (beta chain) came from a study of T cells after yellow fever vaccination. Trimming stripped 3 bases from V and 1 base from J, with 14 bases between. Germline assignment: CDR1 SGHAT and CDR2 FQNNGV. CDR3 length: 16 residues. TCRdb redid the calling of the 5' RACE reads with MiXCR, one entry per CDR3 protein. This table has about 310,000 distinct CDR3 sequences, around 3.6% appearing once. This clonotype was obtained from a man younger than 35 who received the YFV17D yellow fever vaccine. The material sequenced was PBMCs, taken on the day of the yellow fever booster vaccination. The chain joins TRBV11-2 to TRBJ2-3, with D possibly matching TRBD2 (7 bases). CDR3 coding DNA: TGTGCCAGCAGCTTCGCTGGGGGGGCGCGCACAGATACGCAGTATTTT. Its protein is CASSFAGGARTDTQYF.